These 2 T cell receptor beta chains were sequenced from one sample in a study of T cells in Graves' hyperthyroidism and ophthalmopathy. Amplification targeted TCR beta CDR3 regions from RNA transcripts. HTBI primers were the set used in a first-round RT-PCR of the TCR CDR3. TCRdb redid the calling of the multiplex PCR reads with MiXCR, one entry per CDR3 protein. The sample has 150,000 to 200,000 distinct CDR3 sequences, roughly 10% seen once; the top ten hold around 20%. Material: blood. All receptors derive from a woman under 30 with Graves' hyperthyroidism that later progressed to Graves' ophthalmopathy.

At least ten counts were recorded for this clonotype. The V gene is TRBV7-9, the J gene TRBJ1-4, with a weak D call TRBD1 (5 bases). The CDR3 sequence is 14 residues long. V shed 8 bases and J shed 4 bases, with 14 bases lying between them. Germline assignment: CDR1 SEHNR and CDR2 FQNEAQ (reference sequence). CDR3: CASASPRDNEKLFF. CDR3 in DNA: TGTGCCAGCGCATCCCCCAGGGATAATGAAAAACTGTTTTTT.

This clonotype was seen repeatedly, ten times or more. This chain links TRBV6-1 with TRBJ2-1; 9 bases line up with TRBD2. Trimming took 4 bases from V and 2 from J; bases not matched to a gene: 0. Germline lookup yields CDR1 MNHNS and CDR2 SASEGT. CDR3 length: 14 amino acids. The chain's CDR3 is CASSGGRAYNEQFF. The CDR3 region has the DNA TGTGCCAGCAGTGGCGGGAGGGCCTACAATGAGCAGTTCTTC.